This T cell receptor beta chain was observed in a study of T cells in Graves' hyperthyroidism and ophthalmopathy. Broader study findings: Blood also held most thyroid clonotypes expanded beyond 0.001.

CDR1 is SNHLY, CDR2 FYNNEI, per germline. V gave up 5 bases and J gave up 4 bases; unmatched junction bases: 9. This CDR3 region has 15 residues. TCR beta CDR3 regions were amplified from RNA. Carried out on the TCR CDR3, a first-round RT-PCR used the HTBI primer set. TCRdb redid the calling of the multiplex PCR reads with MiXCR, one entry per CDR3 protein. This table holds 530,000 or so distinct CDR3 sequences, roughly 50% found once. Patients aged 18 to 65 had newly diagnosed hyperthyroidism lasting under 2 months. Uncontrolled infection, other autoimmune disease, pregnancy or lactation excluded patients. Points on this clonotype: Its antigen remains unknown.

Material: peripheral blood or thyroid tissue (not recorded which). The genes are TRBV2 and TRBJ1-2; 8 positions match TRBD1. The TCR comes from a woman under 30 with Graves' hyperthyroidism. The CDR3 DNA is TGTGCCAGCAGTTTTACGACCGGGACAGGCTATGGCTACACCTTC. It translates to CASSFTTGTGYGYTF.